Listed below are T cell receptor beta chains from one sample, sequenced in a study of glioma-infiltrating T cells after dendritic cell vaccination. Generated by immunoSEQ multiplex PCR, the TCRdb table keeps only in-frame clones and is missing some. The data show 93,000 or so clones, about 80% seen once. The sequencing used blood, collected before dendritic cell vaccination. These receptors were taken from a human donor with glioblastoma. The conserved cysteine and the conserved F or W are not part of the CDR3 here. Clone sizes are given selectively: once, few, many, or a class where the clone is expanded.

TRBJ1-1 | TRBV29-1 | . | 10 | SVRDSDTEAF
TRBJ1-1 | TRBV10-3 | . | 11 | AVRDRGREIAF
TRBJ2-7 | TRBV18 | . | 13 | ASSPSRDRGREQY
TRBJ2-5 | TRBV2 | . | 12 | ASSDVTFSETQY
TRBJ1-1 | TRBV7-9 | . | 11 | ASSLQGNTEAF
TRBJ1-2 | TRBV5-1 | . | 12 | ASSSGAGDYGYT
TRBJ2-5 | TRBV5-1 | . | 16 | ASSLRATSGSFQETQY
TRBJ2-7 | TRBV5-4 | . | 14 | ASSLLAGVKLREQY
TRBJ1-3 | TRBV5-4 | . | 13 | ASSLVGGSGNTIY
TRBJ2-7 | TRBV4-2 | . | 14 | ASSQDMAGVSYEQY
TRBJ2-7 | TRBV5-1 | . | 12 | ASSLLASGNEQY
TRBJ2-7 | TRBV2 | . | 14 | ASRRYGGRSAHEQY
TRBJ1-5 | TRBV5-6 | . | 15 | ASSSGEGDRGLWPQH
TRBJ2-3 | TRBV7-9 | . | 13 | ASSLGQGLGDTQY
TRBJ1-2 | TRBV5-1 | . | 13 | ASSSESQTGYGYT
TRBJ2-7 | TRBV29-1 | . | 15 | SVVKKGDAGSDYEQY
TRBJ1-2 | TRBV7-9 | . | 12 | ASSLSDRRDGYT
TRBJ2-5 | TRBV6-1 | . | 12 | ASRGSSGSETQY
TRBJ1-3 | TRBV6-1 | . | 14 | ASSVKRAGSGNTIY
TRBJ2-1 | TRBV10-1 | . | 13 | ASGSGRAGYNEQF
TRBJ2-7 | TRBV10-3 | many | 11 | ASQGLVEGEQY
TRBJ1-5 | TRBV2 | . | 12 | ASSETGWNQPQH